The entry that follows covers one TCR beta chain sequence. The entry originates in a study of blood T cell repertoires in COVID-19. Libraries were prepared by immunoSEQ multiplex PCR; TCRdb keeps only in-frame clonotypes and omits some of them. The table includes approximately 290,000 clones, about 85% detected once. V lost 2 bases and J lost 4; bases outside the gene matches: 12. CDR1 and CDR2 (germline): SGHAT, FQNNGV. The CDR3 totals 18 residues. This chain links TRBV11-2 with TRBJ2-1, with 9 bases identical to TRBD1. Specimen: peripheral blood. The sequence was obtained from a human donor with COVID-19, enrolled during active disease. The donor label of this sample is uncertain. The CDR3 DNA reads TGTGCCAGCAGCTTAACTTTTCCCGGGACAGGGCTTTACAATGAGCAGTTCTTC. Translating gives CASSLTFPGTGLYNEQFF.